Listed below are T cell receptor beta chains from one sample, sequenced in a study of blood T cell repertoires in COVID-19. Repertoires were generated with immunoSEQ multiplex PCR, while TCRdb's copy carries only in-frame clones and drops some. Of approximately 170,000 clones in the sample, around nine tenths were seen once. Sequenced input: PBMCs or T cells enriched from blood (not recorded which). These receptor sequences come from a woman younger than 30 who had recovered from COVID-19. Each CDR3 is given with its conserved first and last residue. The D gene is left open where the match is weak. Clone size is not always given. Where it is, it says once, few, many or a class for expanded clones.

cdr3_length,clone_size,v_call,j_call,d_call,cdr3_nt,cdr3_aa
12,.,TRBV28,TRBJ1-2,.,TGTGCCACGGGTTATACTAACTATGGCTACACCTTC,CATGYTNYGYTF
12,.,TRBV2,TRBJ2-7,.,TGTGCCAGCAGTGCGACAGGTGACGAGCAGTACTTC,CASSATGDEQYF
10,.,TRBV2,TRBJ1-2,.,TGTGCCAGCCAGGGGAATGGCTACACCTTC,CASQGNGYTF
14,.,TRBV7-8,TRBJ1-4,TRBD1,TGTGCCAGCAGCCGGACAGGGAGTAATGAAAAACTGTTTTTT,CASSRTGSNEKLFF
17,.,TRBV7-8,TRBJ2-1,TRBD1,TGTGCCAGCAGCTTAGAAGTGGGGACAGGGGCCGTCCATGAGCAGTTCTTC,CASSLEVGTGAVHEQFF
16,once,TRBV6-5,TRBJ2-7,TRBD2,TGTGCCAGCAGTTACTCGGCCAGCGGGGTGGGAGGCGAGCAGTACTTC,CASSYSASGVGGEQYF
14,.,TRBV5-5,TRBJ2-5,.,TGTGCCAGCAGCTTAACAGATTTCCAAGAGACCCAGTACTTC,CASSLTDFQETQYF
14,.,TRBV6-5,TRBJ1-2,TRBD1,TGTGCCAGCAGGACCGGACAGGGGAGCTATGGCTACACCTTC,CASRTGQGSYGYTF
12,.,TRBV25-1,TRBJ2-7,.,TGTGCCAGCAATGCAGGGCTGGGTGAGCAGTACTTC,CASNAGLGEQYF
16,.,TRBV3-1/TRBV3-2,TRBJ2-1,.,TGTGCCAGCAGCCACGTGGGGAGGGGGATCGACAATGAGCAGTTCTTC,CASSHVGRGIDNEQFF
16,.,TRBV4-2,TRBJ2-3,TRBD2,TGTGCCAGCAGCCAAAAAACCGGACTAGCGGGAGATACGCAGTATTTT,CASSQKTGLAGDTQYF
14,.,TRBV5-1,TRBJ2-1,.,TGCGCCAGCAGCGCTTTGGAGAACGGCAATGAGCAGTTCTTC,CASSALENGNEQFF